These 15 T cell receptor beta chains originate from one sample sequenced in a study of OX40 agonist ivuxolimab in advanced cancers. Generated by immunoSEQ multiplex PCR, the TCRdb table keeps only in-frame clones and is missing some. The sample lists approximately 70,000 clones, 80% to 95% seen once, with 5% to 6.5% in the top ten. The source was CD4+ or CD8+ T cells sorted from blood, collected in a trial of the OX40 agonist ivuxolimab. The receptors shown here come from an adult with an advanced solid tumor such as melanoma, head and neck, liver or kidney cancer.

This rearrangement joins TRBV7-8 to TRBJ2-5; no clear D. V was pared by 5 bases and J by 0 bases, with 19 bases between. Germline assignment: CDR1 SGHVS and CDR2 FQNEAQ. The CDR3 runs to 17 residues. The CDR3 protein is CASSPPRSHSYQETQYF. CDR3 sequence (DNA): TGTGCCAGCAGCCCCCCAAGGTCGCACAGCTACCAAGAGACCCAGTACTTC.

In DNA, the CDR3 is TGTGCCAGCAGCTTGGAGGAGGGACTCGGCTACACCTTC. Translation gives CASSLEEGLGYTF. V and J are TRBV5-5 and TRBJ1-2; D is possibly TRBD1 (5 bases). The CDR3 has 13 residues. Trimming stripped 0 bases from V and 8 bases from J, with 11 bases between. CDR1 SGHKS and CDR2 YYEKEE come from the germline V gene (reference sequence).

The CDR3 region is CSVMPGSNTGELFF. CDR3 bases: TGCAGCGTTATGCCGGGTTCGAACACCGGGGAGCTGTTTTTT. V and J are TRBV29-1 and TRBJ2-2; D gene uncertain. Germline-derived CDR1 and CDR2 are SQVTM and ANQGSEA. Trimming removed 5 bases from V and 0 bases from J, with 10 bases in between. This CDR3 has 14 residues.

The genes are TRBV7-9 and TRBJ1-2; no clear D. This CDR3 is 16 amino acids long. In germline, CDR1 is SEHNR, CDR2 FQNEAQ (reference sequence). Trimming removed 11 bases from V and 4 bases from J, with 26 bases in between. The CDR3 DNA is TGTGCCGTTCCGACAACGGAACTAGTCATGATCTATGGCTACACCTTC. This sequence encodes CAVPTTELVMIYGYTF. The full variable domain, its missing parts supplied by reference TRBV7-9 and TRBJ1-2, is DTGVSQNPRHKITKRGQNVTFRCDPISEHNRLYWYRQTLGQGPEFLTYFQNEAQLEKSRLLSDRFSAERPKGSFSTLEIQRTEQGDSAMYLCAVPTTELVMIYGYTFGSGTRLTVV.

This chain links TRBV5-4 with TRBJ1-5, with 7 bases identical to TRBD1. The CDR3 extends over 14 amino acids. After removal of 2 bases from V and 6 bases from J, the junction contained 5 bases not matched to a gene. The germline V gene has CDR1 SGHNT and CDR2 YYREEE (reference sequence). CDR3: CASSFEGAGQPQHF. CDR3 nucleotide sequence: TGTGCCAGCAGCTTTGAGGGGGCAGGTCAGCCCCAGCATTTT. Combining the CDR3 with reference TRBV5-4 and TRBJ1-5 gives the whole variable domain ETGVTQSPTHLIKTRGQQVTLRCSSQSGHNTVSWYQQALGQGPQFIFQYYREEENGRGNFPPRFSGLQFPNYSSELNVNALELDDSALYLCASSFEGAGQPQHFGDGTRLSIL.

The genes are TRBV4-3 and TRBJ2-7, with a weak D call TRBD1 (5 bases). The V end was cut by 0 bases, the J end by 3 bases, with 12 bases between. CDR3 size: 15 residues. The germline CDR1 and CDR2 sequences are LGHNA and YSLEER. In DNA, the CDR3 is TGCGCCAGCAGCCAAGATGGGGCAGGGAACTACGAGCAGTACTTC. Amino acids: CASSQDGAGNYEQYF.

This rearrangement joins TRBV7-9 to TRBJ2-7; D unclear. There are 13 residues in the CDR3. Trimming shortened V by 4 bases and J by 5 bases, and 12 bases separated the two germline ends. Germline V gene data show CDR1 as SEHNR and CDR2 as FQNEAQ (reference sequence). DNA of the CDR3: TGTGCCAGCAGCTCCCCCCCCTTGGACGAGCAGTACTTC. This codes for CASSSPPLDEQYF.

Regarding this clone: Other DNA sequences of this sample code for an identical CDR3. DNA of the CDR3: TGTGCCAGCAGTTTGCTAGCGGGGGCCTCCTACAATGAGCAGTTCTTC. It encodes CASSLLAGASYNEQFF. This chain links TRBV27 with TRBJ2-1; 10 nucleotides match TRBD2. Germline V gene lookup returns CDR1 MNHEY and CDR2 SMNVEV (reference sequence). Germline trimming cut 3 bases from V and 0 bases from J; bases unmatched to any gene: 2. The CDR3 is 16 amino acids.

This chain uses TRBV4-3 with TRBJ2-7, with 9 nucleotides matching TRBD2. There are 17 residues in the CDR3. The V gene's germline CDR1 is LGHNA and CDR2 YSLEER. Losses at the gene ends were 0 bases for V and 3 bases for J; bases not matched to a gene: 9. CDR3 residues: CASSQDFLGSGSYEQYF. Here the CDR3 DNA reads TGCGCCAGCAGCCAAGATTTTCTAGGTAGCGGGAGCTACGAGCAGTACTTC.

The V call is TRBV29-1, the J call TRBJ2-7, with 7 bases aligning to TRBD1. Germline loops: CDR1 SQVTM, CDR2 ANQGSEA. V lost 4 bases and J lost 2; bases outside the gene matches: 8. The CDR3 extends over 14 amino acids. CDR3 amino acids: CSVVEPTGPYEQYF. CDR3 coding DNA: TGCAGCGTTGTCGAACCGACAGGGCCCTACGAGCAGTACTTC.

The gene calls are TRBV2 and TRBJ2-1, with 9 bases matching TRBD2. The trim removed 7 bases at V and 3 bases at J, leaving 10 bases unmatched. This CDR3 is 16 amino acids long. Germline V gene lookup returns CDR1 SNHLY and CDR2 FYNNEI. The DNA for the CDR3 is TGTGCCAGCAACCACCCGCTAGCGGGGAGCTACAATGAGCAGTTCTTC. Its protein is CASNHPLAGSYNEQFF.

This clone was recorded once. V is TRBV29-1 and J is TRBJ1-2, with no clear D. This CDR3 has 15 amino acids. The germline V and J ends were trimmed by 0 bases and 3 bases, with 14 bases remaining between them. Per the germline V gene, CDR1 is SQVTM and CDR2 is ANQGSEA. The CDR3 loop is CSVEDRRGIYYGYTF. The CDR3 DNA reads as TGCAGCGTTGAAGATCGTAGAGGGATCTACTATGGCTACACCTTC. Complete variable domain (other parts from reference TRBV29-1 and TRBJ1-2): SAVISQKPSRDICQRGTSLTIQCQVDSQVTMMFWYRQQPGQSLTLIATANQGSEATYESGFVIDKFPISRPNLTFSTLTVSNMSPEDSSIYLCSVEDRRGIYYGYTFGSGTRLTVV.

J is TRBJ1-1 and V is TRBV6-5, with a tentative D call TRBD1 (5 bases). The CDR3 is 16 residues long. The germline gives CDR1 MNHEY, CDR2 SVGAGI. Trimming stripped 2 bases from V and 4 bases from J, with 17 bases between. CDR3 coding DNA: TGTGCCAGCAGTTACGGGGCCACCTTTCCGTTCACTGAAGCTTTCTTT. It codes for CASSYGATFPFTEAFF.

The chain joins TRBV7-9 to TRBJ1-1; D possibly corresponds to TRBD1 (6 bases). Between the trimmed V and J ends, which lost 5 bases and 1 base, there was a span of 14 bases. This CDR3 spans 15 amino acids. Germline V CDR1 and CDR2: SEHNR, FQNEAQ (reference sequence). The DNA of the CDR3 is TGTGCCAGCAGCCCAGGGGTAGGCCCGAACACTGAAGCTTTCTTT. Translating it yields CASSPGVGPNTEAFF.

This chain connects TRBV4-1 to TRBJ2-3; 11 bases agree with TRBD2. V dropped 2 bases and J dropped 1; count of bases not matched to a gene: 2. Looked up from germline, CDR1 is MGHRA and CDR2 is YSYEKL. This CDR3 has 16 amino acids. The CDR3: CASSQLLAGGTDTQYF. CDR3 bases: TGCGCCAGCAGCCAACTACTAGCGGGGGGCACAGATACGCAGTATTTT.